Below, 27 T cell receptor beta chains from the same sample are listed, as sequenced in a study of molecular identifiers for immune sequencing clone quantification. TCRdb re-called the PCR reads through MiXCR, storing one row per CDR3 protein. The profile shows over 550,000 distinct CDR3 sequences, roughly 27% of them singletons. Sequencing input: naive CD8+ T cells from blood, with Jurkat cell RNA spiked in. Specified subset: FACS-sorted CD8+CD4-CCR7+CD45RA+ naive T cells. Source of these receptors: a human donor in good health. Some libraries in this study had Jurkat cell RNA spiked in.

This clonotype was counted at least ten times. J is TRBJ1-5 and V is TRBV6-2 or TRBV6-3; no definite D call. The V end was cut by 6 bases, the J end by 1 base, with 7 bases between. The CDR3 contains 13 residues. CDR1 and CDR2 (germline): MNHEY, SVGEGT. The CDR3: CASRVESNQPQHF. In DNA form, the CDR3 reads TGTGCCAGCAGGGTAGAGAGCAATCAGCCCCAGCATTTT.

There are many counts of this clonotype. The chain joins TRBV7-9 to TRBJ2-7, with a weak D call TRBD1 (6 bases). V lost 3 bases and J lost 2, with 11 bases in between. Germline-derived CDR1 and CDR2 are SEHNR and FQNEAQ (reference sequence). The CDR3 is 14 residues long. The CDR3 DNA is TGTGCCAGCAGCTTTTCAGACAGGACCTACGAGCAGTACTTC. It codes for CASSFSDRTYEQYF. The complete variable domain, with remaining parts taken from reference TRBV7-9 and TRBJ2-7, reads DTGVSQNPRHKITKRGQNVTFRCDPISEHNRLYWYRQTLGQGPEFLTYFQNEAQLEKSRLLSDRFSAERPKGSFSTLEIQRTEQGDSAMYLCASSFSDRTYEQYFGPGTRLTVT.

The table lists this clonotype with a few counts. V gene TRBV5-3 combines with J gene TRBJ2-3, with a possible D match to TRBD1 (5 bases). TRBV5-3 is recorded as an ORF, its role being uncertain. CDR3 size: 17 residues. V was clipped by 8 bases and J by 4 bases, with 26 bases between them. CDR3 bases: TGTGCCAGCAGTCTAACGGGCACCTCAGGGTTCGCAGATACGCAGTATTTT. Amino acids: CASSLTGTSGFADTQYF.

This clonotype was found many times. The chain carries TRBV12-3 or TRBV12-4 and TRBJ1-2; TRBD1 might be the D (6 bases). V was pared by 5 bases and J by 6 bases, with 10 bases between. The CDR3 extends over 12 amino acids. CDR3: CASSQGSHGYTF. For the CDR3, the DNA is TGTGCCAGCAGTCAGGGGTCCCATGGCTACACCTTC.

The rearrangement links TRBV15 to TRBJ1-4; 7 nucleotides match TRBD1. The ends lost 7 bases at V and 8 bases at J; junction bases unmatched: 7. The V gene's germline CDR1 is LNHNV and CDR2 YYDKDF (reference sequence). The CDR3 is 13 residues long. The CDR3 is CATNPRGEEKLFF. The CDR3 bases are TGTGCCACCAACCCCAGGGGGGAGGAAAAACTGTTTTTT.

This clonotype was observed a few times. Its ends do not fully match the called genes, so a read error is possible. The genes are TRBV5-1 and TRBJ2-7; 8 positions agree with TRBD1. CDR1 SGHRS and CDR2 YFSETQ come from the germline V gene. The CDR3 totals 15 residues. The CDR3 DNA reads TGCGCCGGCAGCCCTACAGGGGGAACCCGGTACGAGCAGTACTTC. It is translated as CAGSPTGGTRYEQYF.

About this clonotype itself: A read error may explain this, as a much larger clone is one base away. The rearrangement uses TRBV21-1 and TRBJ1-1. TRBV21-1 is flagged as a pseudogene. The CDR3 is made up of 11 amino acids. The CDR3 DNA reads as TGTGCCAGAGAGTTAAGGGCCCCGCGCCTCTTT. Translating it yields CARELRAPRLF.

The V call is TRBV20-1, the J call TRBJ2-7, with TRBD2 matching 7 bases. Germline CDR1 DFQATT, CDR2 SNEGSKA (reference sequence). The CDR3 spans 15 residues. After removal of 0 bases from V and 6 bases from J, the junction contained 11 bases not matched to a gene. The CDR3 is CSARDVWEGKSEQYF. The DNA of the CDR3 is TGCAGTGCTAGAGATGTTTGGGAGGGGAAGAGCGAGCAGTACTTC.

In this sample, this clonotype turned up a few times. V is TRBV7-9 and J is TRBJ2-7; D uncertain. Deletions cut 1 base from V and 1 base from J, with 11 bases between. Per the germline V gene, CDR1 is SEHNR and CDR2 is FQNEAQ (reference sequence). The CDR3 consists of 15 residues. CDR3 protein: CASSLEVEQSYEQYF. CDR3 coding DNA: TGTGCCAGCAGCTTAGAGGTGGAACAATCCTACGAGCAGTACTTC.

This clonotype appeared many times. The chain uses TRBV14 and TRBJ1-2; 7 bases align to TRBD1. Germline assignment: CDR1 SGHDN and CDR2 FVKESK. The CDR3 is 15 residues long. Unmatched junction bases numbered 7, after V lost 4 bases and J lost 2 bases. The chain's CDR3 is CASSLFRDSNYGYTF. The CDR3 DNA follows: TGTGCCAGCAGCCTCTTCCGGGACAGCAACTATGGCTACACCTTC.

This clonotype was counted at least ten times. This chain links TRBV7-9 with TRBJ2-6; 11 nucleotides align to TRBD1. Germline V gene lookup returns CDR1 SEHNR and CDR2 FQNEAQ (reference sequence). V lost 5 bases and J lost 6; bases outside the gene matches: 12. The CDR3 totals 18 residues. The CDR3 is CASSPQPGQGEEANVLTF. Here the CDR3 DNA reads TGTGCCAGCAGCCCCCAACCGGGACAGGGGGAAGAGGCCAACGTCCTGACTTTC.

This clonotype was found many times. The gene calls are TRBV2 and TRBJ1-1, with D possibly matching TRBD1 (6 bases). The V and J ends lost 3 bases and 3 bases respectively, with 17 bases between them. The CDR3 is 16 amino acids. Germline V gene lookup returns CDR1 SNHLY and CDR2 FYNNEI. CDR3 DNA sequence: TGTGCCAGCAGTGATCCGACACAGGGTTTGTACACTGAAGCTTTCTTT. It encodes CASSDPTQGLYTEAFF. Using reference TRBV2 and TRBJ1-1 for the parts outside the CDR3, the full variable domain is EPEVTQTPSHQVTQMGQEVILRCVPISNHLYFYWYRQILGQKVEFLVSFYNNEISEKSEIFDDQFSVERPDGSNFTLKIRSTKLEDSAMYFCASSDPTQGLYTEAFFGQGTRLTVV.

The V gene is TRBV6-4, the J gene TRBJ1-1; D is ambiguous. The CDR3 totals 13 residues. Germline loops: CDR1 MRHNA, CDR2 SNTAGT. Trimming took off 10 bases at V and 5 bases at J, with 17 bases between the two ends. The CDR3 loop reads CATDDKEWTEAFF. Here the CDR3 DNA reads TGTGCCACCGATGACAAGGAGTGGACTGAAGCTTTCTTT.

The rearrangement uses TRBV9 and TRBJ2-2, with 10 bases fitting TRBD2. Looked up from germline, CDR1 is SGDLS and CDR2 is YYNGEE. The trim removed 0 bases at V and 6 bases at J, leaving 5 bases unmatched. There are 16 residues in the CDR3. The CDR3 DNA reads TGTGCCAGCAGCGTAGCGCGGCTAGCGGGGGCCGGGGAGCTGTTTTTT. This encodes CASSVARLAGAGELFF.

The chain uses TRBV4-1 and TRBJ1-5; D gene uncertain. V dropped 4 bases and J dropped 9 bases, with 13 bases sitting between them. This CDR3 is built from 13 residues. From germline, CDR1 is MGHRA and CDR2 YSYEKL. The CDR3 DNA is TGCGCCAGCAGCCGAGGTGGTGGTCGGCCCCAGCATTTT. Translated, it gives CASSRGGGRPQHF.

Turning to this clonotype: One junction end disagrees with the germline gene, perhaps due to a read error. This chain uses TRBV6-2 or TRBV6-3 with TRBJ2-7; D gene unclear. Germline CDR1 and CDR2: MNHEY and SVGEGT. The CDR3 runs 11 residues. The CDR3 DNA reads TGTGCCACGAGCCGGGCCTACGAGCAGCACTTC. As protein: CATSRAYEQHF.

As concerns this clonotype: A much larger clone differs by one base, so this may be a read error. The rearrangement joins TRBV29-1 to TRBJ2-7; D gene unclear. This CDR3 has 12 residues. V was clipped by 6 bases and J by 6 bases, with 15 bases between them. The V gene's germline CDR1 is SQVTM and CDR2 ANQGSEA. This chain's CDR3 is CSVTRLGAEQYF. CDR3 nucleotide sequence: TGCAGCGTCACCAGACTGGGCGCCGAGCAGTACTTC.

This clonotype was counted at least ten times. CDR3 nucleotide sequence: TGTGCCAGCAGCCCTCCGGAATCCGGGAGAAACATTCAGTACTTC. Translated, it gives CASSPPESGRNIQYF. This rearrangement joins TRBV7-9 to TRBJ2-4, with D possibly TRBD2 on 6 matching bases. Germline values: CDR1 SEHNR, CDR2 FQNEAQ (reference sequence). Trimming cost V 5 bases and J 6 bases, with 17 bases left between them. The CDR3 totals 15 residues.

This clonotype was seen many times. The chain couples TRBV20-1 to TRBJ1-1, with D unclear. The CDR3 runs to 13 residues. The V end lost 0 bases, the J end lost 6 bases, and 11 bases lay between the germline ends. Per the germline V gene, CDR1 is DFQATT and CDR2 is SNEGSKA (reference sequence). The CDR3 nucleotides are TGCAGTGCTAGAGATCCCCAGCAGCCTGAAGCTTTCTTT. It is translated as CSARDPQQPEAFF.

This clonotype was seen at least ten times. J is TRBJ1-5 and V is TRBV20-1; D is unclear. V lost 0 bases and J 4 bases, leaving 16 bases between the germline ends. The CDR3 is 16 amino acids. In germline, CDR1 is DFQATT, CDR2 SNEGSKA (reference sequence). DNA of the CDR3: TGCAGTGCTAGAGATCCTCGTAGGGCCGATAATCAGCCCCAGCATTTT. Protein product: CSARDPRRADNQPQHF.

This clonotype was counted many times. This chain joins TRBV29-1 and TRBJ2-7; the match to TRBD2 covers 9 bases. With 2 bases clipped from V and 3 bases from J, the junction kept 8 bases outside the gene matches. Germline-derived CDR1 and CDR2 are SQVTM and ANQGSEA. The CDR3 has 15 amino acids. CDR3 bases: TGCAGCGTTGAATCATTCGGCGGGAGGGTCTACGAGCAGTACTTC. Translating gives CSVESFGGRVYEQYF.

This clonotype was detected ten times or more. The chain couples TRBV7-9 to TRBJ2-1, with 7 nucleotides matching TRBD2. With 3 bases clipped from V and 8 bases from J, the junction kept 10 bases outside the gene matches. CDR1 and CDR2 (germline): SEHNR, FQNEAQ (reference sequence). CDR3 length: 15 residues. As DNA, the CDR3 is TGTGCCAGCAGCTTGTCTCCGGGGAGCGGGGATGAGCAGTTCTTC. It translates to CASSLSPGSGDEQFF.

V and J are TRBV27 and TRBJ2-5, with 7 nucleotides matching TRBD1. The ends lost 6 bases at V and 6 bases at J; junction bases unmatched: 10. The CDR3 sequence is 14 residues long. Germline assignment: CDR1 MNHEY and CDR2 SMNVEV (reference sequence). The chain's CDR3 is CASSPGQVGQTQYF. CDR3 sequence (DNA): TGTGCCAGCAGCCCCGGACAGGTCGGACAGACCCAGTACTTC.

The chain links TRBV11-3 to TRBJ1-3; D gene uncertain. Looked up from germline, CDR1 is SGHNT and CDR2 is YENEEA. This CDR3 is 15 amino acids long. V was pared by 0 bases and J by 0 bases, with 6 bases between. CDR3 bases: TGTGCCAGCAGCTTAGATGCCAGCTCTGGAAACACCATATATTTT. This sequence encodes CASSLDASSGNTIYF. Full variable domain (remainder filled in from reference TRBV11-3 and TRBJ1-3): EAGVVQSPRYKIIEKKQPVAFWCNPISGHNTLYWYLQNLGQGPELLIRYENEEAVDDSQLPKDRFSAERLKGVDSTLKIQPAELGDSAVYLCASSLDASSGNTIYFGEGSWLTVV.

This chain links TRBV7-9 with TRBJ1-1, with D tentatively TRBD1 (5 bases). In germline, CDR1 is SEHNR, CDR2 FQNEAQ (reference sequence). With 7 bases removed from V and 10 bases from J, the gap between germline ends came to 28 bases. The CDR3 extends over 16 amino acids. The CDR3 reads CASTLNGARPGEGAFF. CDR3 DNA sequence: TGTGCCAGCACCCTAAACGGGGCAAGACCGGGGGAGGGAGCTTTCTTT.

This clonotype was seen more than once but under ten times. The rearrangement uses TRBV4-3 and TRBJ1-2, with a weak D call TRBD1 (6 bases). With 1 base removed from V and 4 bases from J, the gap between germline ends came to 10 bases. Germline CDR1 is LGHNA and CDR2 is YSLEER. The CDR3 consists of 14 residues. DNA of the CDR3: TGCGCCAGCAGCCAAGGGAGGGGGGGCTATGGCTACACCTTC. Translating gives CASSQGRGGYGYTF.

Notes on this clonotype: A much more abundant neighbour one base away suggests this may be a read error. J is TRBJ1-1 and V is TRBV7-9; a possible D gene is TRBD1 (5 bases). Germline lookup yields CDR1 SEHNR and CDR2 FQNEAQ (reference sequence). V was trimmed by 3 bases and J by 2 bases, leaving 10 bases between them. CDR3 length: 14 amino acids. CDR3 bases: TGTGCCAGCAGCTTGCCGACAGCAAACACTGAAGCTTTCTTT. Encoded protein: CASSLPTANTEAFF.